This T cell receptor (beta chain) was captured by sequencing in a study of blood T cell repertoires in COVID-19. Study summary: The cDNA or gDNA used as material had been derived from T cells, B-cell-depleted T cells, or PBMCs.

Germline CDR1 is MNHNS and CDR2 is SASEGT. The CDR3 length is 14 residues. The ends were cut back, 4 bases at V and 1 base at J, with 10 bases in the middle. This clone was found once. Source study methods: Amplification from reference gene primers served as the basis for estimated nucleated cell counts. Sequenced by immunoSEQ multiplex PCR; TCRdb stores in-frame clones only, minus some. Clonal size and the V and J genes are those of that table, whereas D and trimming came from the DNA. Seen here are hundreds of thousands of clones, approximately 83% observed once, and the top ten hold 2% to 2.5%. The V call is TRBV6-1, the J call TRBJ1-1; D remains unclear. This sequence was found in a woman under 40 who had recovered from COVID-19. The specimen was peripheral blood. The CDR3 loop is CASSVAQQNTEAFF. The DNA for the CDR3 is TGTGCCAGCAGTGTAGCACAGCAGAACACTGAAGCTTTCTTT.